This TCR beta chain was recovered during a study of T cell changes during pregnancy in multiple sclerosis. The CDR3 covers 15 residues. Germline CDR1 and CDR2: MNHNY and SVGAGI (reference sequence). With V trimmed by 6 bases and J by 3 bases, 5 bases remained unmatched. Assay used: immunoSEQ multiplex PCR; TCRdb lists only in-frame clones, some missing. The table has some 27,000 clones, approximately 94% seen once. This clonotype was sampled from a female donor with multiple sclerosis, enrolled in a pregnancy study. The specimen was CD4+ T cells from peripheral blood mononuclear cells, collected after pregnancy. This sequence joins TRBV6-6 and TRBJ1-6; 7 bases agree with TRBD1. Here the CDR3 DNA reads TGTGCCAGCAGCCTAGGACAGGACTATAATTCACCCCTCCACTTT. Protein sequence: CASSLGQDYNSPLHF.